This is a list of T cell receptor beta chains from one sample in a study of T cell changes during pregnancy in multiple sclerosis. Measured with immunoSEQ multiplex PCR; TCRdb has only the in-frame clones, and not every one. Counted here are about 56,000 clones, 80% to 90% occurring once; the ten biggest clones make up more than 0.3%. This material consisted of CD4+ T cells from peripheral blood mononuclear cells, taken in the third trimester of pregnancy. These receptors came from a female donor with multiple sclerosis, enrolled in a pregnancy study. Each CDR3 is given with its conserved first and last residue. The order of the fields is CDR3 protein, CDR3 DNA, D gene, J gene, V gene, clone size. D genes are given only for firm matches. Not all rows give a size; the values are once, few, many and, for expanded clones, a class.

CDR3aa: CSPRLAGGVGNEQFF
CDR3nt: TGCAGCCCGAGACTAGCGGGAGGGGTGGGCAATGAGCAGTTCTTC
d_gene: TRBD2
j_gene: TRBJ2-1
v_gene: TRBV29-1
abundance: .

CDR3aa: CASSSDAGTETQYF
CDR3nt: TGCGCCAGCAGCTCTGATGCGGGGACCGAGACCCAGTACTTC
d_gene: .
j_gene: TRBJ2-5
v_gene: TRBV5-1
abundance: .

CDR3aa: CASSEGLHGYTF
CDR3nt: TGTGCCAGCAGTGAAGGTCTTCATGGCTACACCTTC
d_gene: .
j_gene: TRBJ1-2
v_gene: TRBV2
abundance: .

CDR3aa: CASSSWGVYYGYTF
CDR3nt: TGTGCCAGCAGCTCTTGGGGGGTGTACTATGGCTACACCTTC
d_gene: .
j_gene: TRBJ1-2
v_gene: TRBV7-9
abundance: .

CDR3aa: CASSLEGQGGTEAFF
CDR3nt: TGTGCCAGCAGCTTAGAGGGACAGGGGGGCACTGAAGCTTTCTTT
d_gene: TRBD1
j_gene: TRBJ1-1
v_gene: TRBV11-2
abundance: .

CDR3aa: CASSARETQYF
CDR3nt: TGTGCCAGCAGCGCCCGGGAGACCCAGTACTTC
d_gene: .
j_gene: TRBJ2-5
v_gene: TRBV11-2
abundance: .

CDR3aa: CASSRGQGAEETQYF
CDR3nt: TGTGCCAGCAGTAGAGGACAGGGAGCCGAAGAGACCCAGTACTTC
d_gene: TRBD1
j_gene: TRBJ2-5
v_gene: TRBV6-1
abundance: .

CDR3aa: CSVESSYTGELFF
CDR3nt: TGCAGCGTTGAGTCGTCTTACACCGGGGAGCTGTTTTTT
d_gene: .
j_gene: TRBJ2-2
v_gene: TRBV29-1
abundance: .

CDR3aa: CASTGGPDNEQFF
CDR3nt: TGTGCCAGCACGGGGGGCCCGGACAATGAGCAGTTCTTC
d_gene: .
j_gene: TRBJ2-1
v_gene: TRBV5-6
abundance: .

CDR3aa: CASQRAGTEAFF
CDR3nt: TGTGCCAGCCAAAGAGCCGGCACTGAAGCTTTCTTT
d_gene: .
j_gene: TRBJ1-1
v_gene: TRBV2
abundance: few

CDR3aa: CAINGQGELFF
CDR3nt: TGTGCCATCAATGGACAGGGGGAACTCTTCTTC
d_gene: TRBD1
j_gene: TRBJ1-2
v_gene: TRBV10-3
abundance: .

CDR3aa: CASSSGLRQNTQYF
CDR3nt: TGCGCCAGCAGCTCAGGACTCCGCCAGAATACGCAGTATTTT
d_gene: .
j_gene: TRBJ2-3
v_gene: TRBV10-1
abundance: .

CDR3aa: CASRNTSGTSGGEQFF
CDR3nt: TGTGCCAGCAGAAACACCTCCGGGACTAGCGGTGGTGAGCAGTTCTTC
d_gene: .
j_gene: TRBJ2-1
v_gene: TRBV21-1
abundance: .

CDR3aa: CASSYPGMNTEAFF
CDR3nt: TGCGCCAGCAGTTATCCAGGTATGAACACTGAAGCTTTCTTT
d_gene: .
j_gene: TRBJ1-1
v_gene: TRBV10-2
abundance: few

CDR3aa: CASSGTGGRGYTF
CDR3nt: TGCGCCAGCAGTGGGACAGGGGGACGAGGCTACACCTTC
d_gene: TRBD1
j_gene: TRBJ1-2
v_gene: TRBV10-1
abundance: .

CDR3aa: CASSPSAGSTYEQYF
CDR3nt: TGTGCCAGCTCACCCAGCGCGGGAAGCACCTACGAGCAGTACTTC
d_gene: .
j_gene: TRBJ2-7
v_gene: TRBV18
abundance: .